The text below deals with one TCR beta chain. Its antigen is currently unknown. The data were obtained in a study of shared clonotypes between healthy human individuals. Study-level background: A couple of female and three male donors aged 18 to 49 were enrolled. General observations from the study: Generation of non-shared clonotypes was less probable than generation of clonotypes shared by all four donors. It was expected that sequencing depth would affect clonotype sharing among donors.

Assay: immunoSEQ multiplex PCR; the TCRdb copy retains only in-frame clones and omits some. The table has hundreds of thousands of clones, around 74% seen once. CD4+ cells yielded CD45RA+ naive and CD45RA-negative memory subsets. Trimming left V 5 bases short and J 1 base short, with 9 bases between. The CDR3 loop spans 12 amino acids. The germline gives CDR1 GTSNPN, CDR2 SVGIG (reference sequence). This chain joins TRBV30 and TRBJ2-7, with a possible D match to TRBD1 (6 bases). The receptor was derived from a woman aged 25 to 39 in good health. Sequenced input: memory CD4+ T cells sorted from blood. Subset defined: CD45RA-negative fraction. This CDR3 reads CAWDRTSYEQYF. In nucleotides, the CDR3 is TGTGCCTGGGACAGGACTTCCTACGAGCAGTACTTC.